The 15 T cell receptor beta chains in this list originate from one sample, sequenced in a study of immune evolution from preneoplasia to lung adenocarcinoma. Produced via immunoSEQ multiplex PCR; TCRdb's table is partial and in-frame only. The data show around 4,400 clones, approximately 80% seen once. The sequenced sample consisted of FFPE minimally invasive lung adenocarcinoma tissue. These receptors were collected from a person over 45 with lung adenocarcinoma.

The chain has TRBV7-2 and TRBJ1-3, with unresolved D. Trimming took off 2 bases at V and 8 bases at J, with 10 bases between the two ends. CDR1 and CDR2 (germline): SGHTA, FQGNSA. The CDR3 is 13 residues long. The CDR3 region is CASSLLEGHTIYF. The CDR3 DNA is TGTGCCAGCAGCTTATTGGAGGGTCACACCATATATTTT.

The J gene is TRBJ2-5, the V gene TRBV4-2, with D perhaps given as TRBD1 or TRBD2 (6 bases each). Germline V gene sequence: CDR1 LGHNA, CDR2 YNFKEQ. There are 15 residues in the CDR3. The V gene lost 3 bases and the J gene lost 5 bases, with 16 bases spanning the gap. This CDR3 is CASSQSRGVAETQYF. CDR3 nucleotides: TGTGCCAGCAGCCAGAGTAGGGGGGTTGCGGAGACCCAGTACTTC.

V usage is TRBV4-2 and J usage is TRBJ2-7; 13 positions agree with TRBD2. Germline V gene sequence: CDR1 LGHNA, CDR2 YNFKEQ. Germline trimming cut 4 bases from V and 7 bases from J; bases unmatched to any gene: 7. CDR3 length: 15 amino acids. The CDR3 nucleotides are TGTGCCAGCAGCCGGACTAGCGGGAGTCTGGGGGAGCAGTACTTC. It specifies CASSRTSGSLGEQYF.

This clone was counted between two and nine times. This sequence joins TRBV25-1 and TRBJ2-3; TRBD2 matches 12 bases. CDR1 is MGHDK and CDR2 is SYGVNS in the germline V gene. The CDR3 length is 15 residues. After removal of 7 bases from V and 2 bases from J, the junction contained 4 bases not matched to a gene. The CDR3 here is CASNRTSGNTDTQYF. CDR3 sequence (DNA): TGTGCCAGCAACAGGACTAGCGGGAACACAGATACGCAGTATTTT.

The rearrangement uses TRBV28 and TRBJ1-2; a possible D gene is TRBD1 (6 bases). Germline V gene lookup returns CDR1 MDHEN and CDR2 SYDVKM. Trimming cost V 6 bases and J 6 bases, with 17 bases left between them. This CDR3 is 14 amino acids long. CDR3 bases: TGTGCCAGCAGATCCCGCGGGGGCTTGGATGGCTACACCTTC. It codes for CASRSRGGLDGYTF.

In this sample, this clone turned up once. The chain has TRBV7-6 and TRBJ1-4; 12 nucleotides agree with TRBD1. The trim removed 5 bases at V and 6 bases at J, leaving 4 bases unmatched. This CDR3 has 15 residues. Germline lookup yields CDR1 SGHVS and CDR2 FNYEAQ. The CDR3 loop reads CASSPGTGGDEKLFF. The CDR3 coding sequence is TGTGCCAGCAGCCCAGGGACAGGGGGCGATGAAAAACTGTTTTTT.

The rearrangement joins TRBV10-1 to TRBJ2-2; D is uncertain. Trimming removed 6 bases from V and 5 bases from J, with 10 bases in between. There are 13 residues in the CDR3. CDR1 and CDR2 (germline): WNHNN, SYGVQD (reference sequence). Here the CDR3 DNA reads TGCGCCAGCAGGTCACGACATACCGGGGAGCTGTTTTTT. It specifies CASRSRHTGELFF.

The rearrangement joins TRBV10-3 to TRBJ2-1, with TRBD1 identical over 8 bases. The CDR3 is made up of 14 amino acids. The germline gives CDR1 ENHRY, CDR2 SYGVKD. The V and J ends lost 4 bases and 5 bases, in that order; junction bases with no gene match: 4. In nucleotides, the CDR3 is TGTGCCATCAGTGCCAGGACAGGGCACAATGAGCAGTTCTTC. As protein: CAISARTGHNEQFF.

This clone was detected only a few times. This sequence joins TRBV19 and TRBJ2-7; 10 bases match TRBD2. This CDR3 contains 15 residues. Germline-derived CDR1 and CDR2 are LNHDA and SQIVND (reference sequence). V was pared by 3 bases and J by 4 bases, with 6 bases of the junction left unmatched. CDR3 nucleotide sequence: TGTGCCAGTAGTATTGCTAGCGGGAGCATATACGAGCAGTACTTC. As protein: CASSIASGSIYEQYF.

The chain has TRBV30 and TRBJ1-2; 7 bases align to TRBD1. Per the germline V gene, CDR1 is GTSNPN and CDR2 is SVGIG (reference sequence). The CDR3 totals 16 residues. Trimming cost V 2 bases and J 4 bases; bases outside gene matches: 13. CDR3 loop: CAWSNPTGRQSYGYTF. CDR3 DNA: TGTGCCTGGAGTAACCCGACAGGGCGGCAGAGCTATGGCTACACCTTC.

V usage is TRBV7-9 and J usage is TRBJ2-6; no clear D gene. The length of the CDR3 is 15 residues. The V gene lost 2 bases and the J gene lost 2 bases, with 7 bases spanning the gap. Looked up from germline, CDR1 is SEHNR and CDR2 is FQNEAQ (reference sequence). DNA for the CDR3: TGTGCCAGCAGCTTAAGGGTGGCTGGGGCCAACGTCCTGACTTTC. As protein: CASSLRVAGANVLTF. The variable domain in full, with the rest retrieved from reference TRBV7-9 and TRBJ2-6, is DTGVSQNPRHKITKRGQNVTFRCDPISEHNRLYWYRQTLGQGPEFLTYFQNEAQLEKSRLLSDRFSAERPKGSFSTLEIQRTEQGDSAMYLCASSLRVAGANVLTFGAGSRLTVL.

V gene TRBV30 combines with J gene TRBJ2-2; D gene uncertain. The CDR3 is made up of 14 amino acids. CDR1 and CDR2 from the germline V gene are GTSNPN and SVGIG (reference sequence). The V gene lost 8 bases and the J gene lost 0 bases, with 13 bases spanning the gap. In DNA form, the CDR3 reads TGTGCCCGCAAAGGGATAACGAACACCGGGGAGCTGTTTTTT. This sequence encodes CARKGITNTGELFF.

CDR3 sequence (DNA): TGTGCCTGGAGTGTACTTGTAGGGGTGGTCTACGAGCAGTACTTC. Amino acids: CAWSVLVGVVYEQYF. The chain recombines TRBV30 with TRBJ2-7, with D possibly TRBD1 on 5 matching bases. Germline lookup yields CDR1 GTSNPN and CDR2 SVGIG (reference sequence). V was shortened by 0 bases and J by 3 bases, with 15 bases between the two germline ends. The CDR3 extends over 15 amino acids.

This rearrangement joins TRBV2 to TRBJ1-5; a weak D match, TRBD1 (6 bases). The CDR3 contains 14 residues. Germline V CDR1 and CDR2: SNHLY, FYNNEI. Trimming removed 6 bases at V and 3 bases at J, with 12 bases between. The CDR3 coding sequence is TGTGCCAGCAGCTCCGGACAGTTCAATCAGCCCCAGCATTTT. This codes for CASSSGQFNQPQHF.

This clone was counted a few times. This chain links TRBV5-6 with TRBJ2-5; D ambiguous. Trimming left V 2 bases short and J 5 bases short, with 22 bases between. CDR3 size: 17 residues. The germline CDR1 and CDR2 sequences are SGHDT and YYEEEE. The CDR3 here is CASSFSRLGLLVETQYF. In nucleotides, the CDR3 is TGTGCCAGCAGCTTTTCGCGGCTAGGGCTTTTGGTGGAGACCCAGTACTTC.